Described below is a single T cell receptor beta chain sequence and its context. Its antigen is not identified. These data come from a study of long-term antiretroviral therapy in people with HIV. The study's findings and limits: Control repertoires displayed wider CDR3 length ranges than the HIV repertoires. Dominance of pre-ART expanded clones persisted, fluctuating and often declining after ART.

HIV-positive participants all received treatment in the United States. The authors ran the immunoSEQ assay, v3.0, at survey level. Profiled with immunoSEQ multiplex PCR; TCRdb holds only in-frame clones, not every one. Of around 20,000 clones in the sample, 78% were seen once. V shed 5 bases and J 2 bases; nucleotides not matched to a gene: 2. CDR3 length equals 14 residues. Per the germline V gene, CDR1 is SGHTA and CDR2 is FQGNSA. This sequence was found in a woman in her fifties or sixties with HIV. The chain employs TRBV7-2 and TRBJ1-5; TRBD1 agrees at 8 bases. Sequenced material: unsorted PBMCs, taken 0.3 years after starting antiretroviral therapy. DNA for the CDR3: TGTGCCAGCAGCCCGGGACAGGGCAATCAGCCCCAGCATTTT. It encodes CASSPGQGNQPQHF.